The entry below describes one T cell receptor beta chain. This record comes from a study of T cell changes during pregnancy in multiple sclerosis. The germline V gene has CDR1 KGHSH and CDR2 LQKENI. The CDR3 length is 15 residues. The V segment lost 3 bases and the J segment 13 bases; nucleotides outside the gene matches: 17. The table came from immunoSEQ multiplex PCR; TCRdb's copy has only in-frame clones and leaves some out. The sample has some 100,000 clones, about 90% seen once. The source was peripheral blood, collected after pregnancy. The rearrangement uses TRBV18 and TRBJ2-7; 8 nucleotides align to TRBD1. The TCR was taken from a female donor with multiple sclerosis, enrolled in a pregnancy study. The CDR3 loop is CASSPLGQGPSRSYF. Here the CDR3 DNA reads TGTGCCAGCTCACCGCTCGGACAGGGTCCTTCAAGATCTTACTTC.